Below, one T cell receptor beta chain is given with its context. Per the original methods: For nucleated cells, counts were estimated from reference gene primer amplification. The protocol was immunoSEQ multiplex PCR, while the TCRdb copy is restricted to in-frame clones and leaves out a portion. Clonal size and the V and J genes are those of that table, whereas D and trimming came from the DNA. The repertoire holds about 250,000 clones, with 65% to 90% as singletons. Those enrolled, adults aged about 18 to 89 years, came from under 25 US areas. Cohorts were based on clinical histories the participants reported. The data stem from a study of blood T cell repertoires in COVID-19. Study background: Nucleic acid was either cDNA or gDNA, and it came from T cells, B-cell-depleted T cells, or PBMCs.

In germline, CDR1 is SQVTM, CDR2 ANQGSEA. The CDR3 runs to 12 residues. V dropped 6 bases and J dropped 4 bases, with 12 bases sitting between them. The chain employs TRBV29-1 and TRBJ1-1; D is perhaps TRBD1 (6 bases). The sequence derives from a woman between 50 and 59 years old with acute COVID-19. Material for sequencing was PBMCs or T cells enriched from blood (not recorded which). As DNA, the CDR3 is TGCAGCGTGGAGAGACAGGCCACTGAAGCTTTCTTT. It is translated as CSVERQATEAFF.